This T cell receptor (beta chain) originates from a study of CD8 T cells in Susac syndrome. Study-level results: The study conceded that its TCR sequencing and HLA analysis involved relatively few individuals.

CDR1 is DFQATT and CDR2 is SNEGSKA in the germline V gene (reference sequence). Trimming left V 6 bases short and J 3 bases short, with 17 bases between. The CDR3 runs 14 residues. With random hexamers, roughly 0.5 to 1 ug RNA was reverse transcribed. The authors amplified TCR beta CDR3 across 54 Vbeta and 13 Jbeta using immunoSEQ multiplex PCR. TCRdb re-called the immunoSEQ multiplex PCR reads with MiXCR, one entry per CDR3 protein. The sample lists some 130,000 distinct CDR3 sequences, 65% to 90% occurring once. In regard to this clonotype: Its target is not known.

The TCR sequence derives from a human donor with multiple sclerosis. Sequenced material: CD8+ T cells from PBMCs. The chain joins TRBV20-1 to TRBJ1-2, with D tentatively TRBD1 (6 bases). CDR3 in amino acids: CSADLRGADYGYTF. CDR3 nucleotide sequence: TGCAGTGCCGATCTCCGGGGGGCCGACTATGGCTACACCTTC.